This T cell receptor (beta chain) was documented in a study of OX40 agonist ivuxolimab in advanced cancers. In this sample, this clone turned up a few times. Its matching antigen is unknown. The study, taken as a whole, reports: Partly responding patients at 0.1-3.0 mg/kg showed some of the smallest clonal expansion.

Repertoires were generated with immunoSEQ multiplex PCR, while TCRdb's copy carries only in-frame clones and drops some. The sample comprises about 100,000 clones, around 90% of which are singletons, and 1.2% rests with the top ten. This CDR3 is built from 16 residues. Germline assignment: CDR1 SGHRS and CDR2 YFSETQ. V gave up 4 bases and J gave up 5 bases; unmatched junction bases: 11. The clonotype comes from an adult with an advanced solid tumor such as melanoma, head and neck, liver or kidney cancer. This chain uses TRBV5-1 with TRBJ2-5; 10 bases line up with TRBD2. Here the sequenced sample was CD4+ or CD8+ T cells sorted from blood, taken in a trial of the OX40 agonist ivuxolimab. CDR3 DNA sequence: TGCGCCAGCAGCATGGTACTAGCGGGGTCGGAGGAGACCCAGTACTTC. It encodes CASSMVLAGSEETQYF. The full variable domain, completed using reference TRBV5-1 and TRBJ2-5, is KAGVTQTPRYLIKTRGQQVTLSCSPISGHRSVSWYQQTPGQGLQFLFEYFSETQRNKGNFPGRFSGRQFSNSRSEMNVSTLELGDSALYLCASSMVLAGSEETQYFGPGTRLLVL.